This T cell receptor beta chain appears in the sequencing data of a study of blood T cell repertoires in COVID-19. Generated by immunoSEQ multiplex PCR, the TCRdb table keeps only in-frame clones and is missing some. This table has almost 90,000 clones, 80% to 95% appearing once. Trimming at V came to 2 bases and at J to 4 bases, leaving 5 bases not matched to a gene. This CDR3 has 14 amino acids. Germline CDR1 and CDR2: PRHDT and FYEKMQ (reference sequence). This clone was found once. Specimen: peripheral blood. This chain uses TRBV13 with TRBJ2-7, with 7 bases aligning to TRBD2. This clonotype originated in a man younger than 35 with COVID-19, enrolled during active disease. The chain's CDR3 is CASSLKGGSYEQYF. DNA of the CDR3: TGTGCCAGCAGCTTAAAGGGCGGGAGTTACGAGCAGTACTTC.